This TCR beta chain was recovered during a study of cytomegalovirus exposure and HLA in healthy donors. Study-wide results and caveats: DRB1 had the most TCR associations and HLA-C the fewest, a later analysis found, with rates varying by HLA locus. Of the V segments, some could not be distinguished, including TRBV6-2 and TRBV6-3, and were excluded.

Concerning this clone itself: No antigen is known for it.

Vbeta (60) and Jbeta (13) primers were used in the PCR. Here immunoSEQ multiplex PCR was the method, and the copy in TCRdb shows in-frame clones only, minus some. The sample has about 160,000 clones, 80% seen once. This CDR3 contains 17 residues. Trimming at V came to 4 bases and at J to 0 bases, leaving 5 bases not matched to a gene. Germline CDR1 reads KGHSY; CDR2 reads FQNENV. The sequence was obtained from a man aged 25-45 years in good health and CMV-seronegative. This chain joins TRBV16 and TRBJ2-1; TRBD2 matches 11 bases. Sequences were obtained from PBMCs. The CDR3 coding sequence is TGTGCCAGCAGCCTAACTAGCGGGGGTAGCTCCTACAATGAGCAGTTCTTC. It encodes CASSLTSGGSSYNEQFF.